The rows below give T cell receptor beta chains drawn from one sample of a study of regulatory T cells in long-lasting Graves disease. MiXCR was run by TCRdb on the multiplex PCR reads, yielding one entry per CDR3 protein. Of more than 300,000 distinct CDR3 sequences listed, 10% to 15% are singletons. This sample also appeared in a second study, on T cells in Graves' hyperthyroidism and ophthalmopathy.

The sample in question was peripheral blood mononuclear cells (PBMCs), obtained at new diagnosis, from a patient treated with antithyroid drugs. All receptors come from a woman aged 18 to 35 with Graves disease. The CDR3 runs from the conserved cysteine through the conserved F or W. D genes are given only for firm matches. For some rows the clone size is stated as once, few or many, or as a class when expanded; others skip it.

D gene	V gene	J gene	clone size	CDR3 protein	CDR3 DNA
.	TRBV20-1	TRBJ1-4	many	CSASSPVRELFF	TGCAGTGCTAGTTCCCCCGTTAGAGAACTGTTTTTT
TRBD2	TRBV20-1	TRBJ2-7	.	CSARSTGTSGIYEQYF	TGCAGTGCTAGGTCAACTGGGACTAGCGGGATCTACGAGCAGTACTTC
TRBD2	TRBV12-3/TRBV12-4	TRBJ2-6	many	CASSVLAGGHGANVLTF	TGTGCCAGCAGTGTTCTAGCGGGGGGGCACGGGGCCAACGTCCTGACTTTC
TRBD1	TRBV6-1	TRBJ1-1	many	CASRGTGFMNTEAFF	TGTGCCAGCAGAGGGACAGGCTTTATGAACACTGAAGCTTTCTTT
TRBD1	TRBV5-1	TRBJ1-1	few	CASSHLSRGIGNTEAFF	TGCGCCAGCAGCCACCTAAGCAGGGGGATTGGGAACACTGAAGCTTTCTTT
.	TRBV14	TRBJ1-5	few	CASSQGGYQPQHF	TGTGCCAGCAGCCAGGGAGGTTACCAGCCCCAGCATTTT
.	TRBV7-9	TRBJ2-7	many	CASSNPGPSYEQYF	TGTGCCAGCAGCAATCCCGGGCCCTCCTACGAGCAGTACTTC
TRBD1	TRBV11-2	TRBJ2-7	many	CASTRIWDRGSYEQYF	TGTGCCAGCACCCGAATCTGGGACAGGGGCTCCTACGAGCAGTACTTC
.	TRBV20-1	TRBJ1-5	many	CSASVTGFNQPQHF	TGCAGTGCTAGTGTTACGGGTTTCAATCAGCCCCAGCATTTT
.	TRBV10-2	TRBJ1-1	.	CATKLGASNTEAFF	TGCGCCACCAAACTGGGGGCGTCAAACACTGAAGCTTTCTTT